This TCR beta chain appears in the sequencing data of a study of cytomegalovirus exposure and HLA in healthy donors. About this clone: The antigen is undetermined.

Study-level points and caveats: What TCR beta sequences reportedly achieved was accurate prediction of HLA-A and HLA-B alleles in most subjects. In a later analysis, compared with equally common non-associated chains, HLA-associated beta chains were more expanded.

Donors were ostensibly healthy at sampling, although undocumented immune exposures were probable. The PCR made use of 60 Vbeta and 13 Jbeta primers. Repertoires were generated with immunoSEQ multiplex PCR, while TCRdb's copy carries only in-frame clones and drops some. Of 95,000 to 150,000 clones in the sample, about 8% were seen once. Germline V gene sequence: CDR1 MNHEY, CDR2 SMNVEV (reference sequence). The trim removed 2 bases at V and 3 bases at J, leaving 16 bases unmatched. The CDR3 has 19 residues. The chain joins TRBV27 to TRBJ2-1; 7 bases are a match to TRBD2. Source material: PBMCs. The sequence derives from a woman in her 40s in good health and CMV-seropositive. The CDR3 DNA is TGTGCCAGCAGTTTAGGAGGGAGGGGTCGACGGGGAGTCTACAATGAGCAGTTCTTC. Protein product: CASSLGGRGRRGVYNEQFF.